Sequencing of this T cell receptor (beta chain) was carried out in a study of shared clonotypes between healthy human individuals. On this clone: As yet, its antigen is unknown.

The study, taken as a whole, reports: A limitation of the genetic and exposure-history diversity represented arose from few donors. Clonotype sharing among the donors was expected to vary with sequencing depth.

Assay execution proceeded at the deep level. Per the original methods: Without quality scores, immunoSEQ junctional reads could not be filtered like full-length reads. Sequencing used immunoSEQ multiplex PCR; TCRdb keeps in-frame clones, though not all of them. V and J calls plus clone size are reproduced from that table; the DNA served to infer D and trimming. The sample includes around 500,000 clones, around 73% of them seen just once. There are 14 residues in the CDR3. Per germline, CDR1 LGHNA and CDR2 YNFKEQ. V was cut by 1 base and J by 2 bases, with 7 bases left in between. The chain couples TRBV4-2 to TRBJ2-3; D not resolved. The sample was PBMCs. This TCR came from a woman in her 40s in good health. Some clones in this sample may be carry-over from other donors' samples. In DNA, the CDR3 is TGTGCCAGCAGCCAAGCTGGGGACACAGATACGCAGTATTTT. It specifies CASSQAGDTDTQYF.